This T cell receptor (beta chain) was captured in a study of blood T cell repertoires in COVID-19. CDR3 length equals 16 residues. Germline CDR1 reads MGHRA; CDR2 reads YSYEKL. Trimming stripped 1 base from V and 3 bases from J, with 13 bases between. This clone was recorded only once. The assay was immunoSEQ multiplex PCR, and TCRdb's table has in-frame clones only and misses some. The table has about 41,000 clones, roughly nine tenths seen once. Specimen: peripheral blood. V gene TRBV4-1 combines with J gene TRBJ1-5; D uncertain. This TCR came from a man aged 55 to 70 with acute or convalescent COVID-19. CDR3: CASSQGGGRYNQPQHF. CDR3 in DNA: TGCGCCAGCAGCCAAGGGGGAGGCCGCTACAATCAGCCCCAGCATTTT.